A single sample is the source of the 32 T cell receptor beta chains below, sequenced in a study of T and B cells in COVID-19 patients. TRB rearrangements were amplified by multiplex PCR with BIOMED2 TRB-A/B primers. TCRdb re-called the multiplex PCR reads through MiXCR, storing one row per CDR3 protein. This table holds roughly 16,000 distinct CDR3 sequences, roughly 29% found once. Each TRB amplification used about 250-550 ng of genomic DNA from blood. Sequences were obtained from blood. The receptors stem from a human donor who had recovered from COVID-19.

In its sample, this clonotype was seen a few times. This chain links TRBV30 with TRBJ1-2; maybe TRBD1 (5 bases). Trimming left V 1 base short and J 6 bases short, with 18 bases between. CDR3 size: 15 residues. CDR1 and CDR2 from the germline V gene are GTSNPN and SVGIG (reference sequence). The CDR3 reads CAWSARRLGGNGYTF. CDR3 sequence (DNA): TGTGCCTGGAGTGCTAGACGGCTTGGGGGGAATGGCTACACCTTC.

J is TRBJ1-2 and V is TRBV13; 7 nucleotides agree with TRBD1. The V and J ends lost 5 bases and 7 bases, in that order; junction bases with no gene match: 4. Germline loops: CDR1 PRHDT, CDR2 FYEKMQ (reference sequence). The CDR3 has 12 amino acids. In nucleotides, the CDR3 is TGTGCCAGCAGCCCAGACAGGGTTGGCTACACCTTC. This encodes CASSPDRVGYTF.

This clonotype came up a few times. V gene TRBV5-6 combines with J gene TRBJ1-3, with 9 positions matching TRBD1. Looked up from germline, CDR1 is SGHDT and CDR2 is YYEEEE. The CDR3 sequence is 13 residues long. V was pared by 5 bases and J by 9 bases, with 6 bases of the junction left unmatched. CDR3 protein: CASRGQGGFTIYF. The CDR3 bases are TGTGCCAGCAGGGGACAGGGTGGTTTCACCATATATTTT.

The chain combines TRBV19 with TRBJ2-1, with TRBD2 matching 7 bases. This CDR3 has 15 amino acids. Germline V gene lookup returns CDR1 LNHDA and CDR2 SQIVND (reference sequence). With 5 bases clipped from V and 6 bases from J, the junction kept 10 bases outside the gene matches. CDR3 DNA sequence: TGTGCCAGTAGTCCCCCCGGGGGAGGGACCAATGAGCAGTTCTTC. Amino acids: CASSPPGGGTNEQFF.

Relative to its sample, this clonotype is medium-sized (0.01 to 0.1%). The CDR3 spells CASSMGLAEKQFF. CDR3 DNA: TGTGCCAGTAGTATGGGACTAGCGGAAAAGCAGTTCTTC. V gene TRBV19 combines with J gene TRBJ2-1; 11 nucleotides line up with TRBD2. V gave up 3 bases and J gave up 11 bases; unmatched junction bases: 3. Germline V gene sequence: CDR1 LNHDA, CDR2 SQIVND (reference sequence). This CDR3 contains 13 residues.

This clonotype was counted between two and nine times. The chain is built from TRBV27 and TRBJ1-2; possible D gene TRBD1, 6 bases. Germline V gene data show CDR1 as MNHEY and CDR2 as SMNVEV (reference sequence). This CDR3 contains 13 residues. V was trimmed by 6 bases and J by 2 bases, leaving 10 bases between them. The CDR3 DNA is TGTGCCAGCAGATATACAGGGAACTATGGCTACACCTTC. Amino acid sequence: CASRYTGNYGYTF.

This clonotype has more than one count but fewer than ten. The chain recombines TRBV5-6 with TRBJ1-6; TRBD1 is a possible D gene (5 bases). The germline gives CDR1 SGHDT, CDR2 YYEEEE. This CDR3 has 14 amino acids. V shed 1 base and J shed 11 bases, with 13 bases lying between them. CDR3 in amino acids: CASSLLQDRTPLHF. CDR3 nucleotide sequence: TGTGCCAGCAGCTTGTTACAGGACCGAACACCCCTCCACTTT.

The chain combines TRBV7-9 with TRBJ2-1, with 8 bases identical to TRBD2. Losses at the gene ends were 10 bases for V and 5 bases for J; bases not matched to a gene: 7. The germline gives CDR1 SEHNR, CDR2 FQNEAQ (reference sequence). The CDR3 runs to 13 residues. This CDR3 is CATATSEDNEQFF. In DNA, the CDR3 is TGTGCCACCGCGACTAGCGAGGACAATGAGCAGTTCTTC.

V and J are TRBV7-2 and TRBJ1-3; weak D call: TRBD1 (5 bases). V lost 5 bases to trimming and J lost 3 bases, with 17 bases between them. This CDR3 contains 16 residues. In germline, CDR1 is SGHTA, CDR2 FQGNSA. CDR3 coding DNA: TGTGCCAGCAGCCAAGGCGGGCGGACAAGTGGAAACACCATATATTTT. Its translation is CASSQGGRTSGNTIYF.

This clonotype was detected only a few times. The rearrangement links TRBV6-5 to TRBJ2-7; maybe TRBD2 (5 bases). Trimming removed 5 bases from V and 9 bases from J, with 14 bases in between. Germline V gene lookup returns CDR1 MNHEY and CDR2 SVGAGI. The CDR3 spans 12 residues. CDR3 sequence: CASSEVRAAQYF. CDR3 DNA: TGTGCCAGCAGTGAAGTGAGGGCGGCGCAGTACTTC.

There are a few counts of this clonotype. The chain links TRBV30 to TRBJ2-5; 7 bases are a match to TRBD2. The V gene end was trimmed by 2 bases and the J gene end by 2 bases; junction bases not matched to a gene: 8. The CDR3 contains 15 residues. Germline CDR1 GTSNPN, CDR2 SVGIG (reference sequence). CDR3 bases: TGTGCCTGGAGTAGGGGCGGGGGACGGCAAGAGACCCAGTACTTC. Protein sequence: CAWSRGGGRQETQYF.

This chain joins TRBV29-1 and TRBJ2-7; 9 bases are shared with TRBD2. V was clipped by 4 bases and J by 7 bases; unmatched bases: 11. Per the germline V gene, CDR1 is SQVTM and CDR2 is ANQGSEA. This CDR3 region has 14 residues. CDR3 loop: CSVASGTAASEQYF. As DNA, the CDR3 is TGCAGCGTTGCTAGCGGGACAGCCGCATCGGAGCAGTACTTC.

By sample share, this clonotype is medium-sized. The chain has TRBV11-3 and TRBJ2-1; possible D gene TRBD2, 5 bases. The CDR3 length is 15 residues. V shed 5 bases and J shed 10 bases, with 21 bases lying between them. From germline, CDR1 is SGHNT and CDR2 YENEEA. This CDR3 reads CASSTSGGLGWEQFF. The CDR3 DNA reads as TGTGCCAGCAGCACCTCTGGCGGGTTGGGATGGGAGCAGTTCTTC.

By share, this clonotype ranks as medium-sized. The chain joins TRBV19 to TRBJ2-3, with 7 positions matching TRBD2. Germline CDR1 reads LNHDA; CDR2 reads SQIVND (reference sequence). V lost 3 bases and J lost 6; bases outside the gene matches: 6. The CDR3 spans 14 residues. CDR3 coding DNA: TGTGCCAGTAGTATCCCGCGGGAGAGGGATACGCAGTATTTT. This sequence encodes CASSIPRERDTQYF.

This clonotype was detected only a few times. This sequence joins TRBV30 and TRBJ2-1; TRBD1 matches 8 bases. In germline, CDR1 is GTSNPN, CDR2 SVGIG (reference sequence). V shed 6 bases and J 3 bases; nucleotides not matched to a gene: 13. The CDR3 has 16 amino acids. The CDR3 DNA reads as TGTGCCTGCCAAACCGCCGGGACAGGATACTACAATGAGCAGTTCTTC. It encodes CACQTAGTGYYNEQFF.

The chain employs TRBV20-1 and TRBJ2-1, with no clear D. CDR1 and CDR2 (germline): DFQATT, SNEGSKA (reference sequence). The length of the CDR3 is 11 residues. The germline V and J ends were trimmed by 5 bases and 3 bases, with 5 bases remaining between them. In nucleotides, the CDR3 is TGCAGTGCTGGCTACTACAATGAGCAGTTCTTC. It encodes CSAGYYNEQFF.

The J gene is TRBJ1-1, the V gene TRBV5-5, with a weak D call TRBD1 (5 bases). The CDR3 runs to 17 residues. Germline loops: CDR1 SGHKS, CDR2 YYEKEE (reference sequence). Trimming took off 0 bases at V and 0 bases at J, with 15 bases between the two ends. The CDR3 DNA follows: TGTGCCAGCAGCTTGGTGGTAGGGACGGTCATGAACACTGAAGCTTTCTTT. Protein sequence: CASSLVVGTVMNTEAFF.

The chain joins TRBV5-4 to TRBJ1-1, with TRBD1 matching 7 bases. There are 13 residues in the CDR3. CDR1 is SGHNT, CDR2 YYREEE, per germline (reference sequence). With V trimmed by 5 bases and J by 1 base, 2 bases remained unmatched. CDR3 in DNA: TGTGCCAGCAGAGACAGGGCGAACACTGAAGCTTTCTTT. Protein sequence: CASRDRANTEAFF.

This clonotype was detected once. A much larger clone sits a single nucleotide away, making a read error possible. The V and J genes are TRBV6-2 or TRBV6-3 and TRBJ2-7; 7 nucleotides align to TRBD1. Germline values: CDR1 MNHEY, CDR2 SVGEGT. This CDR3 has 14 amino acids. The J segment lost 3 bases and the V segment lost 6 bases, leaving 8 bases of the junction unmatched. DNA for the CDR3: TGTGCCAGCAGCCCCCCGGGACAGCTCTACGAGCAGTACTTC. This gives the protein CASSPPGQLYEQYF.

This clonotype was counted between two and nine times. The V and J genes are TRBV12-3 or TRBV12-4 and TRBJ1-1; D remains ambiguous. Between the trimmed V and J ends, which lost 3 bases and 10 bases, there was a span of 12 bases. This CDR3 is built from 12 residues. The CDR3 spells CASSLWGERAFF. The CDR3 DNA is TGTGCCAGCAGTTTGTGGGGTGAGAGAGCTTTCTTT.

A few counts support this clonotype. The chain recombines TRBV6-5 with TRBJ1-5; no clear D. The germline V gene has CDR1 MNHEY and CDR2 SVGAGI. This CDR3 is 13 amino acids long. V dropped 2 bases and J dropped 3 bases, with 5 bases sitting between them. CDR3 in amino acids: CASSYADNQPQHF. The DNA of the CDR3 is TGTGCCAGCAGTTACGCGGACAATCAGCCCCAGCATTTT.

This clonotype showed up just a few times. The J gene is TRBJ2-7, the V gene TRBV18; D might be TRBD1 or TRBD2, each matching 5 bases. The CDR3 runs 14 residues. Germline values: CDR1 KGHSH, CDR2 LQKENI. The V end was cut by 1 base, the J end by 2 bases, with 9 bases between. The CDR3 DNA reads as TGTGCCAGCTCACCACAGGGACGGCCCTACGAGCAGTACTTC. It codes for CASSPQGRPYEQYF.

This clonotype is medium-sized within its sample. The V call is TRBV19, the J call TRBJ2-2; D remains unclear. The V end lost 6 bases, the J end lost 2 bases, and 10 bases lay between the germline ends. The CDR3 consists of 14 residues. CDR1 is LNHDA, CDR2 SQIVND, per germline (reference sequence). The CDR3 DNA follows: TGTGCCAGTAGGTTCGGTTATAACACCGGGGAGCTGTTTTTT. Translation gives CASRFGYNTGELFF.

The rearrangement uses TRBV20-1 and TRBJ2-6, with TRBD1 identical over 8 bases. The CDR3 has 17 residues. Germline V gene data show CDR1 as DFQATT and CDR2 as SNEGSKA (reference sequence). With V trimmed by 3 bases and J by 0 bases, 7 bases remained unmatched. The CDR3 DNA reads TGCAGTGCTAGTAGGGACAGGCTATTCTCTGGGGCCAACGTCCTGACTTTC. Encoded protein: CSASRDRLFSGANVLTF.

Only one count was recorded for this clonotype. The chain employs TRBV5-1 and TRBJ2-5; D is undetermined. V gave up 4 bases and J gave up 3 bases, with 13 bases separating them. This CDR3 has 14 residues. Per germline, CDR1 SGHRS and CDR2 YFSETQ. CDR3 region: CASSQDAGEETQYF. CDR3 DNA sequence: TGCGCCAGCAGCCAGGACGCAGGAGAAGAGACCCAGTACTTC.

This clonotype is medium-sized. The chain is built from TRBV30 and TRBJ2-3; D is ambiguous. This CDR3 contains 13 residues. Germline values: CDR1 GTSNPN, CDR2 SVGIG (reference sequence). V gave up 4 bases and J gave up 1 base, with 9 bases separating them. CDR3 DNA sequence: TGTGCCTGGATAGTAGGAGGCACAGATACGCAGTATTTT. The encoded protein is CAWIVGGTDTQYF.

This clonotype was seen a few times. This rearrangement joins TRBV7-9 to TRBJ1-1; 7 nucleotides agree with TRBD1. Germline V gene lookup returns CDR1 SEHNR and CDR2 FQNEAQ (reference sequence). V shed 2 bases and J 6 bases; nucleotides not matched to a gene: 0. The CDR3 runs 12 residues. The DNA of the CDR3 is TGTGCCAGCAGCTTACAGGGGGCTGAAGCTTTCTTT. This encodes CASSLQGAEAFF.

This clonotype was counted only a few times. This sequence joins TRBV7-6 and TRBJ2-5, with D possibly being TRBD2 (7 bases). Trimming removed 5 bases from V and 3 bases from J, with 19 bases in between. Germline CDR1 reads SGHVS; CDR2 reads FNYEAQ. There are 16 residues in the CDR3. Here the CDR3 reads CASSKLGGQLKETQYF. The DNA of the CDR3 is TGTGCCAGCAGCAAATTGGGGGGGCAACTGAAAGAGACCCAGTACTTC.

By share of the sample, this clonotype is medium-sized (0.01 to 0.1%). The chain employs TRBV29-1 and TRBJ2-7; either TRBD1 or TRBD2 may fit D (6 bases each). With 5 bases removed from V and 3 bases from J, the gap between germline ends came to 17 bases. The V gene's germline CDR1 is SQVTM and CDR2 ANQGSEA. The length of the CDR3 is 14 residues. The CDR3 region has the DNA TGCAGCGTTTCGAAGGGGGGAGTTGTCTACGAGCAGTACTTC. This translates into CSVSKGGVVYEQYF.

This rearrangement joins TRBV7-2 to TRBJ2-1; TRBD2 matches 11 bases. CDR1 SGHTA and CDR2 FQGNSA come from the germline V gene. The CDR3 is 15 residues long. Trimming took 3 bases from V and 4 from J; bases not matched to a gene: 2. The CDR3: CASSFRTSGYNEQFF. CDR3 DNA: TGTGCCAGCAGCTTTAGGACTAGCGGGTACAATGAGCAGTTCTTC.

This clonotype is deemed medium-sized (0.01 to 0.1%). The V call is TRBV19, the J call TRBJ2-3, with 7 bases lining up with TRBD1. With 5 bases clipped from V and 4 bases from J, the junction kept 3 bases outside the gene matches. CDR1 is LNHDA and CDR2 is SQIVND in the germline V gene (reference sequence). This CDR3 comprises 13 residues. CDR3 coding DNA: TGTGCCAGTAGTGCCCAGGGGGCAGATACGCAGTATTTT. This sequence encodes CASSAQGADTQYF.

The gene calls are TRBV20-1 and TRBJ2-1, with a weak D call TRBD2 (6 bases). The CDR3 loop spans 13 amino acids. Per the germline V gene, CDR1 is DFQATT and CDR2 is SNEGSKA (reference sequence). V was shortened by 5 bases and J by 5 bases, with 13 bases between the two germline ends. The CDR3 DNA follows: TGCAGTGCTGGAGGGGACTTTGACAATGAGCAGTTCTTC. Protein sequence: CSAGGDFDNEQFF.